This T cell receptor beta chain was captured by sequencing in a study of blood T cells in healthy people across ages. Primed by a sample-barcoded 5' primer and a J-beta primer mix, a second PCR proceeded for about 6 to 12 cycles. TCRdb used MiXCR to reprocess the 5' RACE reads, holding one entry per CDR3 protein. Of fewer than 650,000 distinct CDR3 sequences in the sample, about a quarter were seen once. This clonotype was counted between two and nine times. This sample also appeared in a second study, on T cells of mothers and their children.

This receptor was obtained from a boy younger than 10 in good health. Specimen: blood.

This CDR3 reads CASSMSVTDTQYF. CDR3 coding DNA: TGTGCCAGTAGTATGTCGGTCACAGATACGCAGTATTTT. This sequence joins TRBV19 and TRBJ2-3; D is uncertain. Trimming took off 3 bases at V and 2 bases at J, with 6 bases between the two ends. Germline CDR1 reads LNHDA; CDR2 reads SQIVND (reference sequence). The length of the CDR3 is 13 residues.